This passage covers 25 T cell receptor beta chains from one sample sequenced in a study of T cell changes during pregnancy in multiple sclerosis. Profiled with immunoSEQ multiplex PCR; TCRdb holds only in-frame clones, not every one. The sample contains about 66,000 clones, roughly nine tenths of which appear only once. Specimen: peripheral blood, collected in the third trimester of pregnancy. The receptors originated from a female donor with multiple sclerosis, enrolled in a pregnancy study.

This clone was observed once. The rearrangement links TRBV9 to TRBJ2-3, with a weak D call TRBD2 (6 bases). Trimming shortened V by 0 bases and J by 4 bases, and 12 bases separated the two germline ends. CDR1 and CDR2 (germline): SGDLS, YYNGEE. The CDR3 contains 15 residues. The CDR3 reads CASSVGSPGADTQYF. The CDR3 bases are TGTGCCAGCAGCGTAGGCTCTCCGGGGGCAGATACGCAGTATTTT.

J is TRBJ2-6 and V is TRBV7-9; D remains ambiguous. The germline V gene encodes CDR1 SEHNR and CDR2 FQNEAQ (reference sequence). Trimming cost V 8 bases and J 2 bases, with 7 bases left between them. This CDR3 is 13 amino acids long. CDR3 nucleotides: TGTGCCAGCTCTCTTGCTGGGGCCAACGTCCTGACTTTC. This codes for CASSLAGANVLTF.

This chain joins TRBV5-6 and TRBJ2-7, with TRBD1 as a possible D gene (6 bases). The CDR3 has 16 residues. The germline V gene encodes CDR1 SGHDT and CDR2 YYEEEE. Trimming removed 1 base from V and 2 bases from J, with 16 bases in between. The CDR3: CASSLFDRPLTYEQYF. The CDR3 DNA reads as TGTGCCAGCAGCTTGTTCGACAGGCCCCTAACCTACGAGCAGTACTTC.

CDR3 amino acids: CASSPSDTSPLHF. DNA of the CDR3: TGTGCCAGCTCACCATCGGACACTTCACCCCTCCACTTT. The J gene is TRBJ1-6, the V gene TRBV18, with D perhaps matching TRBD1 (5 bases). Trimming shortened V by 2 bases and J by 9 bases, and 8 bases separated the two germline ends. CDR1 KGHSH and CDR2 LQKENI come from the germline V gene. CDR3 length: 13 residues.

The chain recombines TRBV14 with TRBJ2-1, with no clear D. V was cut by 2 bases and J by 6 bases, with 5 bases left in between. The CDR3 is made up of 12 amino acids. CDR1 is SGHDN and CDR2 is FVKESK in the germline V gene. The CDR3, as DNA: TGTGCCAGCAGCCAATCTAGCAATGAGCAGTTCTTC. Protein product: CASSQSSNEQFF.

The genes are TRBV11-2 and TRBJ2-3; D call uncertain. Germline CDR1 is SGHAT and CDR2 is FQNNGV. Trimming took 5 bases from V and 6 from J, leaving 12 bases between them. This CDR3 is built from 13 residues. The DNA for the CDR3 is TGTGCCAGCAGCCCGAACACAGAGGATACGCAGTATTTT. This translates into CASSPNTEDTQYF. Filled out from reference TRBV11-2 and TRBJ2-3, the complete variable domain reads EAGVAQSPRYKIIEKRQSVAFWCNPISGHATLYWYQQILGQGPKLLIQFQNNGVVDDSQLPKDRFSAERLKGVDSTLKIQPAKLEDSAVYLCASSPNTEDTQYFGPGTRLTVL.

The rearrangement uses TRBV7-2 and TRBJ1-2, with a weak D call TRBD1 (5 bases). There are 17 residues in the CDR3. Germline loops: CDR1 SGHTA, CDR2 FQGNSA. V gave up 5 bases and J gave up 4 bases, with 23 bases separating them. This chain's CDR3 is CASSPLQTSLGPYGYTF. Written as DNA, the CDR3 is TGTGCCAGCAGCCCCCTTCAGACGTCCCTGGGGCCCTATGGCTACACCTTC.

V and J are TRBV29-1 and TRBJ2-7; 11 nucleotides agree with TRBD1. The CDR3 is 16 amino acids. Trimming removed 5 bases from V and 2 bases from J; junction bases left unmatched: 11. CDR1 and CDR2 (germline): SQVTM, ANQGSEA. DNA of the CDR3: TGCAGCGTTACCGGGACAGGGGGTATCGGGGCCTACGAGCAGTACTTC. Protein sequence: CSVTGTGGIGAYEQYF.

The chain uses TRBV29-1 and TRBJ1-1, with 8 bases identical to TRBD1. Germline assignment: CDR1 SQVTM and CDR2 ANQGSEA. With V trimmed by 6 bases and J by 0 bases, 3 bases remained unmatched. This CDR3 has 13 residues. The CDR3 spells CSVRQGLNTEAFF. The CDR3, as DNA: TGCAGCGTCCGACAGGGGCTGAACACTGAAGCTTTCTTT.

The chain links TRBV5-5 to TRBJ2-7, with D maybe TRBD1 (5 bases). The CDR3 spans 14 residues. Looked up from germline, CDR1 is SGHKS and CDR2 is YYEKEE (reference sequence). Between the trimmed V and J ends, which lost 1 base and 6 bases, there was a span of 14 bases. CDR3 sequence: CASSLPRKGREQYF. DNA of the CDR3: TGTGCCAGCAGCTTGCCCCGGAAGGGGCGCGAGCAGTACTTC. Looking up the rest from reference TRBV5-5 and TRBJ2-7 gives the full variable domain: DAGVTQSPTHLIKTRGQQVTLRCSPISGHKSVSWYQQVLGQGPQFIFQYYEKEERGRGNFPDRFSARQFPNYSSELNVNALLLGDSALYLCASSLPRKGREQYFGPGTRLTVT.

V and J are TRBV30 and TRBJ1-5; TRBD1 matches at 8 bases. Germline values: CDR1 GTSNPN, CDR2 SVGIG (reference sequence). The CDR3 totals 14 residues. V lost 2 bases, J lost 3 bases, and 3 bases stayed unmatched. The CDR3 reads CAWSRTGNNQPQHF. In DNA, the CDR3 is TGTGCCTGGAGTCGGACAGGGAACAATCAGCCCCAGCATTTT.

The CDR3: CASSQGQKGYTF. Here the CDR3 DNA reads TGTGCCAGCAGTCAAGGACAAAAGGGCTACACCTTC. The V call is TRBV6-5, the J call TRBJ1-2; tentatively, D is TRBD1 (5 bases). The germline V gene encodes CDR1 MNHEY and CDR2 SVGAGI. The V and J ends lost 5 bases and 8 bases respectively, with 12 bases between them. This CDR3 contains 12 residues.

This chain connects TRBV11-2 to TRBJ2-7, with 7 bases matching TRBD1. V lost 3 bases to trimming and J lost 4 bases; unmatched junction nucleotides: 3. Germline CDR1 is SGHAT and CDR2 is FQNNGV. The CDR3 length is 13 residues. The CDR3 region has the DNA TGTGCCAGCAGCTTGACAGGGAAATACGAGCAGTACTTC. It yields the protein CASSLTGKYEQYF.

The chain has TRBV4-1 and TRBJ2-3; D is perhaps TRBD1 (6 bases). The V end was cut by 6 bases, the J end by 6 bases, with 22 bases between. This CDR3 has 16 amino acids. Germline V gene sequence: CDR1 MGHRA, CDR2 YSYEKL. The DNA of the CDR3 is TGCGCCAGCAGTTCCACTACAGGGAAAGAAGTGGATACGCAGTATTTT. Translated: CASSSTTGKEVDTQYF.

The count of this clone is one. The chain has TRBV10-2 and TRBJ2-7, with D perhaps TRBD1 (6 bases). Germline V CDR1 and CDR2: WSHSY, SAAADI. The CDR3 totals 14 residues. The V gene lost 3 bases and the J gene lost 2 bases, with 11 bases spanning the gap. CDR3 loop: CASSDRTATYEQYF. The DNA for the CDR3 is TGCGCCAGCAGTGACAGGACAGCGACCTACGAGCAGTACTTC.

The V and J genes are TRBV11-2 and TRBJ2-5, with 7 bases fitting TRBD2. This CDR3 region has 15 residues. The germline V gene has CDR1 SGHAT and CDR2 FQNNGV. V shed 1 base and J 9 bases; nucleotides not matched to a gene: 11. The CDR3 DNA follows: TGTGCCAGCAGCTTAGGGGGGGGACTAAATGGAGCCCAGTACTTC. Translated: CASSLGGGLNGAQYF.

This clone was detected a few times. The chain recombines TRBV7-3 with TRBJ2-5; the match to TRBD1 covers 12 bases. This CDR3 has 15 amino acids. CDR1 SGHTA and CDR2 FQGTGA come from the germline V gene. J gave up 5 bases and V 6 bases, and 7 bases lay outside the gene matches. The CDR3 DNA reads as TGTGCCAGCAGTCGGGACAGGGGGCGATTGGAGACCCAGTACTTC. Encoded protein: CASSRDRGRLETQYF.

V gene TRBV5-1 combines with J gene TRBJ2-1; D is possibly TRBD2 (5 bases). With 2 bases removed from V and 4 bases from J, the gap between germline ends came to 10 bases. CDR1 is SGHRS and CDR2 is YFSETQ in the germline V gene. This CDR3 has 14 amino acids. The CDR3 sequence: CASSFGGEYNEQFF. In DNA, the CDR3 is TGCGCCAGCAGCTTTGGTGGGGAGTACAATGAGCAGTTCTTC. Together with reference TRBV5-1 and TRBJ2-1, the CDR3 gives the full variable domain: KAGVTQTPRYLIKTRGQQVTLSCSPISGHRSVSWYQQTPGQGLQFLFEYFSETQRNKGNFPGRFSGRQFSNSRSEMNVSTLELGDSALYLCASSFGGEYNEQFFGPGTRLTVL.

The V call is TRBV29-1, the J call TRBJ2-1; 12 nucleotides line up with TRBD2. Trimming at V came to 7 bases and at J to 0 bases, leaving 13 bases not matched to a gene. The CDR3 is 18 amino acids. Germline V gene lookup returns CDR1 SQVTM and CDR2 ANQGSEA. The CDR3 nucleotides are TGCAGCGCGGAGTCGGGCCTAGCGGGAGGGAGCTCCTACAATGAGCAGTTCTTC. This translates into CSAESGLAGGSSYNEQFF.

The V and J genes are TRBV14 and TRBJ2-5; D perhaps matches TRBD2 (6 bases). Germline CDR1 reads SGHDN; CDR2 reads FVKESK. The length of the CDR3 is 16 residues. V was shortened by 5 bases and J by 5 bases, with 21 bases between the two germline ends. Here the CDR3 DNA reads TGTGCCAGCAGCGAACGTACGGGACTTTGGGGGGAGACCCAGTACTTC. This codes for CASSERTGLWGETQYF.

The V call is TRBV19, the J call TRBJ2-7; 7 nucleotides line up with TRBD2. CDR1 and CDR2 (germline): LNHDA, SQIVND (reference sequence). With 3 bases clipped from V and 2 bases from J, the junction kept 7 bases outside the gene matches. The CDR3 has 15 amino acids. The CDR3 nucleotides read TGTGCCAGTAGTATTTATCCGGGGGGACCCTACGAGCAGTACTTC. It translates to CASSIYPGGPYEQYF.

V is TRBV10-2 and J is TRBJ2-5, with 8 nucleotides matching TRBD1. This CDR3 contains 12 residues. The J segment lost 5 bases and the V segment lost 4 bases, leaving 0 bases of the junction unmatched. Germline V gene lookup returns CDR1 WSHSY and CDR2 SAAADI. The CDR3 bases are TGCGCCAGCAGTGGGACAGGGGAGACCCAGTACTTC. Translation: CASSGTGETQYF.

The rearrangement joins TRBV2 to TRBJ2-5, with D perhaps TRBD1 (5 bases). Trimming left V 3 bases short and J 2 bases short, with 7 bases between. The V gene's germline CDR1 is SNHLY and CDR2 FYNNEI. The CDR3 loop spans 13 amino acids. Written as DNA, the CDR3 is TGTGCCAGCAGTGAGCAGGGTCAAGAGACCCAGTACTTC. Translating it yields CASSEQGQETQYF.

The CDR3 reads CASSLERGISTDTQYF. As DNA, the CDR3 is TGTGCCAGCAGCTTGGAACGGGGGATCAGCACAGATACGCAGTATTTT. V is TRBV5-8 and J is TRBJ2-3; D may be TRBD2 (6 bases). The length of the CDR3 is 16 residues. The ends were cut back, 0 bases at V and 0 bases at J, with 11 bases in the middle. Germline values: CDR1 SGHTS, CDR2 YDEGEE. The variable domain in full, with the rest retrieved from reference TRBV5-8 and TRBJ2-3, is EAGVTQSPTHLIKTRGQQATLRCSPISGHTSVYWYQQALGLGLQFLLWYDEGEERNRGNFPPRFSGRQFPNYSSELNVNALELEDSALYLCASSLERGISTDTQYFGPGTRLTVL.

This clone has a handful of counts. The chain joins TRBV7-2 to TRBJ1-2; tentatively, D is TRBD1 (5 bases). Germline V gives CDR1 SGHTA, CDR2 FQGNSA. The CDR3 runs to 13 residues. V was trimmed by 5 bases and J by 1 base, leaving 8 bases between them. The CDR3 spells CASSQDSNYGYTF. The CDR3 DNA follows: TGTGCCAGCAGCCAAGACAGTAACTATGGCTACACCTTC.